This TCR beta chain was identified during a study of glioma-infiltrating T cells. Points from the study as a whole: Tissue and blood shared very few CDR3 sequences. Gliomas, especially low-grade, showed above-expected tissue-blood divergence; non-neoplastic patients showed below.

The iRepertoire nested amplicon-rescue multiplex PCR amplified TCR alpha and beta CDR3s from RNA. For one-step reverse transcription and amplification, roughly 95-450 ng of tissue mRNA or PBMC total RNA was used. From the multiplex PCR reads, TCRdb called clonotypes with MiXCR, one entry per CDR3 protein. The repertoire has roughly 100,000 distinct CDR3 sequences, around 31% of them found once; the top ten carry approximately 43%. This clonotype was seen many times. What it binds is unknown. This CDR3 contains 16 residues. CDR1 and CDR2 (germline): MNHEY, SMNVEV (reference sequence). V was shortened by 6 bases and J by 11 bases, with 27 bases between the two germline ends.

The material sequenced was glioma tissue, nonneoplastic brain tissue, or PBMCs (not recorded which). The receptor was isolated from a human donor with low-grade glioma or glioblastoma, undergoing nonglioma brain surgery, or in good health (not recorded which). This sequence joins TRBV27 and TRBJ2-3; either TRBD1 or TRBD2 may supply D (5 bases each). The CDR3 here is CASSLPGTLAPREQYF. The DNA for the CDR3 is TGTGCCAGCAGCTTACCCGGGACGCTGGCCCCGCGTGAGCAGTATTTT.